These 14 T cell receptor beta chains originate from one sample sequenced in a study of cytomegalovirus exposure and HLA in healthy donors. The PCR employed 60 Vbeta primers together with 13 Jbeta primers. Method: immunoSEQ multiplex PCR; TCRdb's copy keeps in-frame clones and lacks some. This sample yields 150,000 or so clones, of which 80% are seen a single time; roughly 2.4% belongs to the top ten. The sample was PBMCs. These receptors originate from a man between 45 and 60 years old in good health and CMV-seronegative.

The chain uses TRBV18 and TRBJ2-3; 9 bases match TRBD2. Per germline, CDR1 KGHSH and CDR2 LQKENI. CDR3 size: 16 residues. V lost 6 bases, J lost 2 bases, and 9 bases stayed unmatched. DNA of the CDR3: TGTGCCAGCTCCCCCACAGCGGGGGGTTCCACAGATACGCAGTATTTT. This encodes CASSPTAGGSTDTQYF.

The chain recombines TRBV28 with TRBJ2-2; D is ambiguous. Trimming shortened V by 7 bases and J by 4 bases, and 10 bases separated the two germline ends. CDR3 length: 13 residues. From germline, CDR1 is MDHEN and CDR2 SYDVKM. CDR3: CASILSRTGELFF. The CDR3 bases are TGTGCCAGCATTCTTAGCCGCACCGGGGAGCTGTTTTTT.

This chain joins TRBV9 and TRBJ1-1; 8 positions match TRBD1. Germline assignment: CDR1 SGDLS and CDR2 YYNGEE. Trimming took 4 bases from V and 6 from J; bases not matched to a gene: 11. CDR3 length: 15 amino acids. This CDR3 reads CASSSAGGAGSEAFF. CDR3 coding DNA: TGTGCCAGCAGCTCAGCAGGGGGCGCGGGCTCTGAAGCTTTCTTT.

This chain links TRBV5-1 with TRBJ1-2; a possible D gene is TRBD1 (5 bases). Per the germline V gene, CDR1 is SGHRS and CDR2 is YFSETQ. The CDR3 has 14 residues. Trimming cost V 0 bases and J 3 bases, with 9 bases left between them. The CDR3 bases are TGCGCCAGCAGCTTGGAAGCAGGGTACTATGGCTACACCTTC. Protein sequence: CASSLEAGYYGYTF. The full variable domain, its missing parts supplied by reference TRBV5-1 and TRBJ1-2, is KAGVTQTPRYLIKTRGQQVTLSCSPISGHRSVSWYQQTPGQGLQFLFEYFSETQRNKGNFPGRFSGRQFSNSRSEMNVSTLELGDSALYLCASSLEAGYYGYTFGSGTRLTVV.

CDR3 region: CASSLGMRGVGETQYF. The CDR3 coding sequence is TGTGCCAGCAGCTTGGGCATGCGGGGGGTGGGAGAGACCCAGTACTTC. The chain links TRBV5-6 to TRBJ2-5, with 8 bases fitting TRBD2. The CDR3 extends over 16 amino acids. The germline V gene encodes CDR1 SGHDT and CDR2 YYEEEE. Losses at the gene ends were 0 bases for V and 4 bases for J; bases not matched to a gene: 8.

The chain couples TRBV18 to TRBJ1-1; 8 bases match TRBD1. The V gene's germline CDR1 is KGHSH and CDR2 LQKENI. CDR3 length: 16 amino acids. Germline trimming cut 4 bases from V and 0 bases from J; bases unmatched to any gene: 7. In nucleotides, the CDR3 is TGTGCCAGCTCACTTTCGACAGGGGTCATGAACACTGAAGCTTTCTTT. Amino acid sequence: CASSLSTGVMNTEAFF.

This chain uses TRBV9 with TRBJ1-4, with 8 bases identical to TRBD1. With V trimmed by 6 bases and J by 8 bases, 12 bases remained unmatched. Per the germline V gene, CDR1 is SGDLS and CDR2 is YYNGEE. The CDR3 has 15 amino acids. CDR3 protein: CASTRTGLQQEKLFF. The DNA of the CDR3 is TGTGCCAGCACCCGGACAGGGTTGCAGCAGGAAAAACTGTTTTTT. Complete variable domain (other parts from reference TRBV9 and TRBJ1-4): DSGVTQTPKHLITATGQRVTLRCSPRSGDLSVYWYQQSLDQGLQFLIQYYNGEERAKGNILERFSAQQFPDLHSELNLSSLELGDSALYFCASTRTGLQQEKLFFGSGTQLSVL.

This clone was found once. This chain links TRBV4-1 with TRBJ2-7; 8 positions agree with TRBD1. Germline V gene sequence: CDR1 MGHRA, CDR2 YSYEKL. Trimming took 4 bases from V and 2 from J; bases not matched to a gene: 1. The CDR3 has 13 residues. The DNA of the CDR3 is TGCGCCAGCAGCCTGGACAGGGCCTACGAGCAGTACTTC. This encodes CASSLDRAYEQYF.

CDR3 loop: CSVGRLAGVNYEQYF. The CDR3 coding sequence is TGCAGCGTTGGAAGACTAGCGGGAGTTAACTACGAGCAGTACTTC. The chain employs TRBV29-1 and TRBJ2-7; 12 bases are a match to TRBD2. The V and J ends lost 4 bases and 3 bases, in that order; junction bases with no gene match: 7. The CDR3 length is 15 residues. Germline lookup yields CDR1 SQVTM and CDR2 ANQGSEA.

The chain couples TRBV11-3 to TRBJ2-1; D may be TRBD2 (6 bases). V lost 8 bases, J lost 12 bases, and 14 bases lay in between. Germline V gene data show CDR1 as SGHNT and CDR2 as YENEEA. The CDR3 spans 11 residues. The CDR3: CASASLGGQFF. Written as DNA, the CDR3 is TGTGCCAGCGCTAGCTTGGGGGGGCAGTTCTTC.

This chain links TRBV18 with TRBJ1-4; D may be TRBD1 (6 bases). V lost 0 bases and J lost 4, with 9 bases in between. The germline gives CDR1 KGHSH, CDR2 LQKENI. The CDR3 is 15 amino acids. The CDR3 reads CASSPPGGLNEKLFF. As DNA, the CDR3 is TGTGCCAGCTCACCACCCGGGGGGCTTAATGAAAAACTGTTTTTT.

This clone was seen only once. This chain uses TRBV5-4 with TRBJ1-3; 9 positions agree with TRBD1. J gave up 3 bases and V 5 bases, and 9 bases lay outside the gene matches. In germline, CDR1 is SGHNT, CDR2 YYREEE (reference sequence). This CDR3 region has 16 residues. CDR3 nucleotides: TGTGCCAGCAGACCGGACAGGGGTGACGGTGGAAACACCATATATTTT. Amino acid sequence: CASRPDRGDGGNTIYF.

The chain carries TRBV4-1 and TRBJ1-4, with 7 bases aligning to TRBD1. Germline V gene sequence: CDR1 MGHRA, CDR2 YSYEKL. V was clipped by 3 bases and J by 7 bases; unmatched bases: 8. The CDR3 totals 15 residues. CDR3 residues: CASSQDGQVGEKLFF. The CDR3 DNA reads TGCGCCAGCAGCCAGGACGGACAGGTCGGTGAAAAACTGTTTTTT.

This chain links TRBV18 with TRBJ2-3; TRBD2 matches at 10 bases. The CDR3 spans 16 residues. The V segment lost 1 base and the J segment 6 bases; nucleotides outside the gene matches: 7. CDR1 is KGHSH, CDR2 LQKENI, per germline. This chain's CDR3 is CASSPRTSGIRDTQYF. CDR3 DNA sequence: TGTGCCAGCTCACCACGTACTAGCGGGATAAGGGATACGCAGTATTTT.